These T cell receptor beta chains were read from a single sample in a study of identical twins. A single record per CDR3 protein comes from TCRdb applying MiXCR to the 5' RACE reads. The sample has 510,000 or so distinct CDR3 sequences, 15% seen once; the top ten hold roughly 0.4%. This sample was also put to use in a study of yellow fever vaccine responses in identical twins.

The sample comprised CD4+ T cells sorted from blood. The receptors shown here come from a woman between 18 and 29 years old in good health. The CDR3 runs from the conserved cysteine through the conserved F or W.

V gene	J gene	CDR3 length	CDR3 protein
TRBV28	TRBJ2-3	12	CASTPRGDTQYF
TRBV2	TRBJ1-5	14	CASSDRASNQPQHF
TRBV3-1	TRBJ2-7	12	CASSQSNAEQYF
TRBV4-1	TRBJ2-1	18	CASSQAPSGTGVSNEQFF
TRBV28	TRBJ2-5	16	CASSSYREREQETQYF
TRBV5-1	TRBJ2-7	16	CASSLELGTPPYEQYF
TRBV24-1	TRBJ2-3	17	CATSEAGTGYSTDTQYF
TRBV10-3	TRBJ2-1	17	CAISGTSGRSSYNEQFF
TRBV15	TRBJ2-7	15	CATSRMDREGYEQYF
TRBV7-2	TRBJ2-3	17	CASSSGTSGGAVDTQYF